The clone carrying this TCR beta chain was found a few times. The antigen remains undetermined. The assay was run at survey level. This table comes from immunoSEQ multiplex PCR, and its TCRdb copy is limited to in-frame clones, with some not included. Altogether about 64,000 clones are present, approximately 87% being singletons, with the ten largest covering 3% to 4.5%. The record originates from a study of pediatric ulcerative colitis. Trimming took 1 base from V and 5 from J, leaving 8 bases between them. Germline V gene sequence: CDR1 LNHDA, CDR2 SQIVND (reference sequence). This CDR3 has 14 residues. Study results and limitations: Rectal repertoires separated controls, mild-moderate and acute severe colitis. Two rectal CDR3 clonotypes occurred in all ulcerative colitis patients.

The clonotype originates from a boy between 10 and 17 years old with severe ulcerative colitis. The specimen was blood. This chain connects TRBV19 to TRBJ2-2; tentatively, D is TRBD1 (5 bases). This CDR3 is CASSIGQGTGELFF. In nucleotides, the CDR3 is TGTGCCAGTAGTATAGGTCAGGGAACCGGGGAGCTGTTTTTT.